This T cell receptor (beta chain) was identified during a study of shared clonotypes between healthy human individuals. Concerning this clone: In the same sample, other DNA sequences code for this CDR3.

The V and J ends lost 1 base and 1 base respectively, with 7 bases between them. The germline V gene has CDR1 MGHRA and CDR2 YSYEKL. CDR3 length equals 14 residues. Replicate sorted-subset PCRs were loaded with approximately 200 ng DNA, 29,000 or so T cell genomes. Sequenced by immunoSEQ multiplex PCR; TCRdb stores in-frame clones only, minus some. Of 1.5 million to 2.5 million clones listed, approximately 94% are singletons. CD8 cells regarded as naive lacked CD45RO, were positively chosen for CCR7, and omitted terminally differentiated effector memory CD45RA+ cells. This receptor was obtained from a man aged 18 to 29 in good health. The chain carries TRBV4-1 and TRBJ1-1; D gene unclear. Source material: naive CD8+ T cells sorted from blood. CDR3 sequence reads: CASSQAGSNTEAFF. The CDR3, as DNA: TGCGCCAGCAGCCAAGCCGGATCGAACACTGAAGCTTTCTTT.